These T cell receptor beta chains were read from a single sample in a study of blood T cell repertoires in COVID-19. Assay used: immunoSEQ multiplex PCR; TCRdb lists only in-frame clones, some missing. There are 250,000 to 300,000 clones in the sample; roughly 86% occur only once, and around 11% lies in the top ten. Sequencing was performed on peripheral blood. The receptor source for this set is a woman in her twenties or thirties with COVID-19, enrolled during active disease. Both conserved end residues are part of each CDR3. Fields, in order: clone size, J gene, V gene, D gene, CDR3 protein, CDR3 DNA. D genes are given only for firm matches. Clone size, where shown, is once, few, many, or a class for clones that have expanded.

>few|TRBJ2-7|TRBV2|TRBD1
CASSVGQGTYEQYF
TGTGCCAGCAGTGTGGGACAGGGGACCTACGAGCAGTACTTC
>once|TRBJ1-6|TRBV6-5|NA
CASGPGRAYSPLHF
TGTGCCAGCGGGCCTGGGAGGGCCTATTCACCCCTCCACTTT
>NA|TRBJ2-5|TRBV6-2/TRBV6-3|NA
CASSYLAQGNQETQYF
TGTGCCAGCAGTTACTTGGCGCAGGGGAACCAAGAGACCCAGTACTTC
>NA|TRBJ1-2|TRBV5-1|NA
CASSFNRDGYTF
TGCGCCAGCAGCTTCAACAGGGATGGCTACACCTTC
>NA|TRBJ2-1|TRBV11-2|TRBD2
CASSLWVAGGLYNEQFF
TGTGCCAGCAGCTTGTGGGTAGCGGGAGGGCTGTACAATGAGCAGTTCTTC
>NA|TRBJ2-7|TRBV5-6|TRBD2
CASSLETGLARYEQYF
TGTGCCAGCAGCCTCGAGACGGGACTAGCTAGGTACGAGCAGTACTTC
>NA|TRBJ1-5|TRBV19|NA
CASSPTGSGNQPQHF
TGTGCCAGTAGTCCCACAGGGTCGGGCAATCAGCCCCAGCATTTT
>NA|TRBJ1-1|TRBV28|TRBD1
CASSLTGGTEAFF
TGTGCCAGCAGTTTGACAGGGGGCACTGAAGCTTTCTTT
>NA|TRBJ1-6|TRBV4-2|NA
CASSPRDTFNSPLHF
TGTGCCAGCAGCCCACGGGACACTTTTAATTCACCCCTCCACTTT
>NA|TRBJ2-7|TRBV7-2|TRBD1
CASSLVAGGGFEQYF
TGTGCCAGCAGCTTAGTGGCAGGGGGCGGGTTCGAGCAGTACTTC
>NA|TRBJ2-4|TRBV19|TRBD2
CASSSTLAGVAKNIQYF
TGTGCCAGTAGTTCCACTCTAGCGGGGGTAGCCAAAAACATTCAGTACTTC
>NA|TRBJ1-5|TRBV6-4|NA
CASSDATANQPQHF
TGTGCCAGCAGTGACGCTACAGCTAATCAGCCCCAGCATTTT
>NA|TRBJ1-2|TRBV25-1|TRBD1
CASRTGGYGYTF
TGTGCCAGCAGGACAGGGGGCTATGGCTACACCTTC
>NA|TRBJ2-1|TRBV6-2/TRBV6-3|NA
CASSYGTGGIAGGPQMLF
TGTGCCAGCAGTTACGGAACAGGGGGCATAGCGGGAGGCCCTCAAATGCTCTTC
>NA|TRBJ2-1|TRBV19|TRBD1
CASNGKHGRTGRHNEQFF
TGTGCCAGTAATGGTAAACATGGCCGGACAGGGCGACACAATGAGCAGTTCTTC
>NA|TRBJ2-1|TRBV7-6|NA
CASSLQDGGTNEQFF
TGTGCCAGCAGCTTACAGGACGGCGGGACCAATGAGCAGTTCTTC
>NA|TRBJ2-6|TRBV19|NA
CASTKGTGSGANVLTF
TGTGCCAGTACAAAAGGTACAGGCTCTGGGGCCAACGTCCTGACTTTC
>NA|TRBJ2-1|TRBV3-1/TRBV3-2|TRBD2
CASSTAGTYNEQFF
TGTGCCAGCAGCACAGCGGGAACCTACAATGAGCAGTTCTTC
>NA|TRBJ2-2|TRBV3-1/TRBV3-2|NA
CASSQGLTNTGELFF
TGTGCCAGCAGCCAGGGACTGACTAACACCGGGGAGCTGTTTTTT
>NA|TRBJ2-3|TRBV5-5|TRBD2
CASSFSPGGGVTDTQYF
TGTGCCAGCAGCTTTTCTCCAGGCGGGGGGGTCACAGATACGCAGTATTTT
>NA|TRBJ2-3|TRBV5-1|TRBD2
CASSLGTSVTDTQYF
TGCGCCAGCAGCCTCGGGACTAGCGTCACAGATACGCAGTATTTT
>NA|TRBJ2-3|TRBV9|TRBD2
CASSLGLAGGVTDTQYF
TGTGCCAGCAGCCTGGGACTAGCGGGAGGGGTCACAGATACGCAGTATTTT
>NA|TRBJ1-1|TRBV10-1|TRBD1
CASSESMGQGKTEAFF
TGCGCCAGCAGTGAGTCGATGGGACAGGGGAAAACTGAAGCTTTCTTT
>NA|TRBJ2-7|TRBV5-1|TRBD2
CASSSGTSGFYEQYF
TGCGCCAGCAGCTCCGGGACTAGCGGGTTCTACGAGCAGTACTTC
>NA|TRBJ2-1|TRBV6-5|NA
CASSYGGPNEQFF
TGTGCCAGCAGTTACGGCGGGCCCAATGAGCAGTTCTTC
>NA|TRBJ2-7|TRBV5-1|NA
CASSLGVRGPSYEQYF
TGCGCCAGCAGCTTAGGGGTCAGGGGCCCTTCTTACGAGCAGTACTTC
>NA|TRBJ1-4|TRBV6-5|NA
CASSPDRNFNEKLFF
TGTGCCAGCAGTCCCGACAGAAACTTTAATGAAAAACTGTTTTTT
>NA|TRBJ2-7|TRBV7-3|TRBD2
CASSHGLAGYSSYEQYF
TGTGCCAGCAGCCATGGACTAGCGGGTTACAGCTCCTACGAGCAGTACTTC
>NA|TRBJ2-7|TRBV12-1|NA
CASSLIWREQYF
TGTGCCAGCAGCCTTATTTGGAGGGAGCAGTACTTC
>NA|TRBJ1-1|TRBV11-2|NA
CASSSGGPKNTEAFF
TGTGCCAGCAGCTCCGGGGGACCGAAAAACACTGAAGCTTTCTTT
>NA|TRBJ2-7|TRBV19|TRBD1
CASSVGTGPYEQYF
TGTGCCAGTAGTGTCGGGACAGGGCCCTACGAGCAGTACTTC
>NA|TRBJ1-4|TRBV7-9|TRBD1
CASSTTGGALTNEKLFF
TGTGCCAGCAGCACGACAGGGGGCGCATTAACTAATGAAAAACTGTTTTTT
>NA|TRBJ2-2|TRBV7-3|NA
CASSPLVTGGELFF
TGTGCCAGCAGCCCGCTGGTAACTGGCGGGGAGCTGTTTTTT
>NA|TRBJ1-2|TRBV2|TRBD1
CARNLRDRGYYTF
TGTGCCAGAAACCTCCGGGACAGGGGTTACTACACCTTC
>NA|TRBJ1-2|TRBV18|TRBD1
CASSPPGQGVSYGYTF
TGTGCCAGCTCACCACCGGGACAGGGGGTGAGCTATGGCTACACCTTC
>NA|TRBJ1-2|TRBV5-1|NA
CASSLSAGSSGYTF
TGCGCCAGCAGCTTGAGTGCGGGGTCGAGTGGCTACACCTTC
>NA|TRBJ2-1|TRBV14|TRBD2
CASSLPGLAGGRNEQFF
TGTGCCAGCAGCCTTCCGGGACTAGCGGGAGGGCGGAATGAGCAGTTCTTC
>NA|TRBJ2-7|TRBV19|TRBD2
CASSPHSSGRGKNEQYF
TGTGCCAGTAGCCCACATTCTAGCGGGAGAGGTAAGAACGAGCAGTACTTC
>NA|TRBJ2-7|TRBV6-8|TRBD2
CASSSSGRAKCEQYF
TGTGCCAGCAGTTCCAGCGGGAGGGCCAAATGCGAGCAGTACTTC
>NA|TRBJ2-7|TRBV21-1|NA
CASTTGTQSCYEQYF
TGTGCCAGCACTACTGGGACACAATCCTGTTACGAGCAGTACTTC
>NA|TRBJ1-1|TRBV28|TRBD1
CASTPPQGQGEAFF
TGTGCCAGCACCCCCCCACAGGGGCAGGGTGAAGCTTTCTTT
>NA|TRBJ1-6|TRBV4-1|TRBD1
CASSQTGTGKSPLHF
TGCGCCAGCAGCCAGACCGGGACAGGGAAGTCACCCCTCCACTTT
>NA|TRBJ1-2|TRBV7-9|NA
CASSLGPLYGYTF
TGTGCCAGCAGCTTGGGGCCCCTCTATGGCTACACCTTC
>few|TRBJ1-2|TRBV6-5|NA
CASSRAVNYGYTF
TGTGCCAGCAGTCGCGCTGTTAACTATGGCTACACCTTC
>NA|TRBJ2-7|TRBV7-9|NA
CASSRITVDEQYF
TGTGCCAGCAGCCGTATTACGGTCGACGAGCAGTACTTC
>NA|TRBJ2-1|TRBV11-2|NA
CASSHRSGLYNEQFF
TGTGCCAGCAGCCACAGGAGCGGGCTCTACAATGAGCAGTTCTTC
>NA|TRBJ2-7|TRBV5-6|NA
CASSLGQYYEQYF
TGTGCCAGCAGCTTGGGGCAGTACTACGAGCAGTACTTC
>once|TRBJ1-2|TRBV18|TRBD1
CASSPKGQGDSYTF
TGTGCCAGCTCACCAAAGGGGCAGGGGGACAGCTACACCTTC